The clone carrying this TCR beta chain was recorded many times. TCRdb reanalysed the PCR reads using MiXCR and keeps one entry per CDR3 protein. The sample has about 320,000 distinct CDR3 sequences, about a fifth seen once. This sample is drawn from a study of molecular identifiers for immune sequencing clone quantification. This CDR3 spans 12 amino acids. The chain links TRBV21-1 to TRBJ2-7; TRBD1, as called in the table, went unchecked against the DNA. TRBV21-1 represents a pseudogene. This receptor was obtained from a human donor in good health. Some libraries in this study had Jurkat cell RNA spiked in. Sequences were obtained from naive CD8+ T cells from blood, with Jurkat cell RNA spiked in. Subset given: FACS-sorted CD8+CD4-CCR7+CD45RA+ naive T cells. The CDR3 DNA reads TGTGCCAGCGCGCCCCGGGGGTCCGAGCAGTACTTC. Translated, it gives CASAPRGSEQYF.